The T cell receptor beta chain described here comes from a study of cytomegalovirus exposure and HLA in healthy donors. PCR was performed using 60 Vbeta and 13 Jbeta primers. Sequencing used immunoSEQ multiplex PCR; TCRdb keeps in-frame clones, though not all of them. Of over 95,000 clones in the sample, 70% to 80% are singletons; the top ten hold 2% to 2.5%. The sequencing input was PBMCs. The sequence came from a human donor in good health.

The CDR3 protein is CTSTPPGLDIRYEQYF. In DNA, the CDR3 is TGCACCAGCACTCCTCCAGGACTAGATATCCGATACGAGCAGTACTTC. The V call is TRBV1, the J call TRBJ2-7; the D call TRBD2 from the table was never checked on the DNA. TRBV1 is annotated as a pseudogene. This CDR3 is 16 amino acids long.